These 3 T cell receptor beta chains share one sample of origin, sequenced in a study of lymphopenia after photon versus proton radiotherapy. Sequenced by immunoSEQ multiplex PCR; TCRdb stores in-frame clones only, minus some. The sample has 150,000 to 200,000 clones, less than 90% seen once. This sample comprised peripheral blood, obtained from a patient treated with photon-based radiotherapy. These receptor sequences come from a man in his fifties or sixties with gastric cancer.

The genes are TRBV30 and TRBJ1-2; 8 bases map to TRBD1. The CDR3 runs to 11 residues. V shed 4 bases and J 11 bases; nucleotides not matched to a gene: 6. Germline CDR1 and CDR2: GTSNPN and SVGIG (reference sequence). The CDR3 nucleotides read TGTGCCTGGATCTGGACAGGGAAGTACACCTTC. The encoded protein is CAWIWTGKYTF.

The CDR3 DNA sequence: TGTGCCAGCAGCCACCCCGAGCGGGGATACTACAATGAGCAGTTCTTC. Translation gives CASSHPERGYYNEQFF. This chain connects TRBV11-2 to TRBJ2-1, with 7 bases that match TRBD2. Trimming removed 5 bases from V and 3 bases from J; junction bases left unmatched: 10. Germline lookup yields CDR1 SGHAT and CDR2 FQNNGV. The CDR3 runs 16 residues. Full variable domain (remainder filled in from reference TRBV11-2 and TRBJ2-1): EAGVAQSPRYKIIEKRQSVAFWCNPISGHATLYWYQQILGQGPKLLIQFQNNGVVDDSQLPKDRFSAERLKGVDSTLKIQPAKLEDSAVYLCASSHPERGYYNEQFFGPGTRLTVL.

This clone was recorded only once. V is TRBV27 and J is TRBJ1-1; a possible D gene is TRBD1 (5 bases). CDR3 length equals 13 residues. The V end was cut by 5 bases, the J end by 7 bases, with 14 bases between. The germline V gene has CDR1 MNHEY and CDR2 SMNVEV (reference sequence). CDR3 loop: CASSPTGLYEAFF. CDR3 nucleotide sequence: TGTGCCAGCAGTCCCACGGGACTGTATGAAGCTTTCTTT.